This T cell receptor beta chain was sequenced in a study of T cells in Graves' hyperthyroidism and ophthalmopathy. The J segment lost 0 bases and the V segment lost 7 bases, leaving 5 bases of the junction unmatched. This CDR3 is built from 15 residues. Amplified TCR beta CDR3 regions derived from RNA transcripts. The TCR CDR3 first-round RT-PCR relied on the HTBI primer set. TCRdb itself ran the multiplex PCR reads through MiXCR, one entry per CDR3 protein. In the table there are hundreds of thousands of distinct CDR3 sequences, approximately 14% of which are singletons. The chain employs TRBV12-3 or TRBV12-4 and TRBJ2-7, with TRBD2 matching over 11 bases. This receptor was identified in a man aged 18-30 years with Graves' ophthalmopathy. Sequences were obtained from blood. CDR3 sequence reads: CASTLGLADSYEQYF. In nucleotides, the CDR3 is TGTGCCAGCACCCTGGGACTAGCGGACTCCTACGAGCAGTACTTC.